This TCR beta chain derives from a study of blood T cell repertoires in COVID-19. The data were produced by immunoSEQ multiplex PCR, yet TCRdb's version contains in-frame clones alone and is incomplete. The sample contains about 46,000 clones, more than 85% of which appear only once. With 1 base clipped from V and 3 bases from J, the junction kept 8 bases outside the gene matches. This CDR3 spans 16 amino acids. Germline CDR1 MGHRA, CDR2 YSYEKL. The TCR originated in a woman in her forties or fifties who had recovered from COVID-19. This rearrangement joins TRBV4-1 to TRBJ2-5, with TRBD2 identical over 7 bases. Sequenced sample: PBMCs or T cells enriched from blood (not recorded which). The CDR3 is CASSQGLKREEETQYF. The DNA for the CDR3 is TGCGCCAGCAGCCAAGGGCTCAAGCGGGAAGAAGAGACCCAGTACTTC.